This T cell receptor beta chain was documented in a study of control samples from healthy donors and cancer patients. This clone was counted once. Measured with immunoSEQ multiplex PCR; TCRdb has only the in-frame clones, and not every one. The table shows around 200,000 clones, with 90% to 95% occurring only once. V lost 6 bases and J lost 3, with 11 bases in between. Per germline, CDR1 SGHTA and CDR2 FQGNSA. This CDR3 is built from 13 residues. The specimen sequenced was blood. This chain connects TRBV7-2 to TRBJ1-2; D perhaps matches TRBD1 (6 bases). The receptor's source is a man between 18 and 35 years old in good health. CDR3 nucleotide sequence: TGTGCCAGCAGTTCGAACAGGGACTATGGCTACACCTTC. Translated: CASSSNRDYGYTF.